Below, 22 T cell receptor beta chains from the same sample are listed, as sequenced in a study of OX40 agonist ivuxolimab in advanced cancers. The table came from immunoSEQ multiplex PCR; TCRdb's copy has only in-frame clones and leaves some out. This table has approximately 62,000 clones, roughly 90% appearing once. Sequencing was performed on CD4+ or CD8+ T cells sorted from blood, taken in a trial of the OX40 agonist ivuxolimab. The receptors were gathered from an adult with an advanced solid tumor such as melanoma, head and neck, liver or kidney cancer.

This clone was detected once. This chain connects TRBV15 to TRBJ1-1; TRBD1 matches 7 bases. Germline CDR1 LNHNV, CDR2 YYDKDF (reference sequence). CDR3 length: 16 amino acids. The J segment lost 8 bases and the V segment lost 1 base, leaving 13 bases of the junction unmatched. The CDR3 DNA is TGTGCCACCAGCAGAGGGGGGGGACAGCTCTCTGTGGAAGCTTTCTTT. It codes for CATSRGGGQLSVEAFF.

V and J are TRBV14 and TRBJ2-7; D unclear. Trimming removed 0 bases from V and 6 bases from J, with 9 bases in between. The CDR3 sequence is 13 residues long. Germline V CDR1 and CDR2: SGHDN, FVKESK. In DNA form, the CDR3 reads TGTGCCAGCAGCCAAGACGGGTTTCGCGAGCAGTACTTC. Amino acid sequence: CASSQDGFREQYF.

This clone was found once. The rearrangement links TRBV28 to TRBJ2-1, with D perhaps matching TRBD1 (6 bases). This CDR3 has 16 amino acids. Germline V gene lookup returns CDR1 MDHEN and CDR2 SYDVKM. V lost 7 bases and J lost 1, with 17 bases in between. CDR3 bases: TGTGCCAGCATCCTAGCCGGGACACCTTCCTACAATGAGCAGTTCTTC. As protein: CASILAGTPSYNEQFF.

This chain links TRBV14 with TRBJ2-7; 10 nucleotides agree with TRBD2. This CDR3 is built from 15 residues. V lost 3 bases and J lost 0; bases outside the gene matches: 2. The V gene's germline CDR1 is SGHDN and CDR2 FVKESK. CDR3 region: CASSQVAGGSYEQYF. In DNA form, the CDR3 reads TGTGCCAGCAGCCAGGTAGCGGGAGGCTCCTACGAGCAGTACTTC.

V is TRBV14 and J is TRBJ1-2; unclear D gene. The CDR3 totals 16 residues. The germline gives CDR1 SGHDN, CDR2 FVKESK. With 1 base removed from V and 4 bases from J, the gap between germline ends came to 16 bases. CDR3 DNA sequence: TGTGCCAGCAGCCAAGGACGTATCCTAACGGGCTATGGCTACACCTTC. Translation gives CASSQGRILTGYGYTF.

This clone appeared a single time. CDR3 DNA sequence: TGTGCCAGCAGTTCTGGATCTCGCGAGCAGTACTTC. It translates to CASSSGSREQYF. The chain employs TRBV6-1 and TRBJ2-7, with no clear D. The CDR3 contains 12 residues. The germline V gene has CDR1 MNHNS and CDR2 SASEGT. Trimming shortened V by 5 bases and J by 6 bases, and 11 bases separated the two germline ends.

The rearrangement joins TRBV5-1 to TRBJ2-3, with no clear D. Trimming took off 2 bases at V and 4 bases at J, with 5 bases between the two ends. Germline assignment: CDR1 SGHRS and CDR2 YFSETQ. The length of the CDR3 is 12 residues. The CDR3 sequence: CASSLLSDTQYF. The CDR3 DNA is TGCGCCAGCAGCTTATTGTCAGATACGCAGTATTTT.

The chain joins TRBV28 to TRBJ1-2, with 7 bases that match TRBD1. In germline, CDR1 is MDHEN, CDR2 SYDVKM. The CDR3 consists of 15 residues. Trimming at V came to 9 bases and at J to 3 bases, leaving 13 bases not matched to a gene. This CDR3 is CASRTQGGRDYGYTF. As DNA, the CDR3 is TGTGCCAGTCGCACCCAAGGGGGCAGGGACTATGGCTACACCTTC.

This chain uses TRBV9 with TRBJ2-7; 9 bases align to TRBD1. The trim removed 4 bases at V and 4 bases at J, leaving 6 bases unmatched. CDR1 and CDR2 from the germline V gene are SGDLS and YYNGEE. The CDR3 spans 14 residues. The CDR3 DNA sequence: TGTGCCAGCAGCCCGCGGACAGGGGAGTACGAGCAGTACTTC. This translates into CASSPRTGEYEQYF.

This clone was seen more than once but under ten times. The chain combines TRBV7-9 with TRBJ1-4; unclear D gene. There are 15 residues in the CDR3. Germline V lookup: CDR1 SEHNR, CDR2 FQNEAQ (reference sequence). Between the trimmed V and J ends, which lost 5 bases and 4 bases, there was a span of 14 bases. CDR3 region: CASSLEAGDNEKLFF. CDR3 in DNA: TGTGCCAGCAGCCTCGAGGCAGGAGATAATGAAAAACTGTTTTTT.

V is TRBV5-5 and J is TRBJ1-2; 12 bases match TRBD1. The CDR3 sequence is 17 residues long. Germline loops: CDR1 SGHKS, CDR2 YYEKEE (reference sequence). Trimming cost V 1 base and J 3 bases; bases outside gene matches: 7. CDR3 DNA: TGTGCCAGCAGCTTGATCACCGGGACAGGGGGCCACTATGGCTACACCTTC. Protein sequence: CASSLITGTGGHYGYTF.

This sequence joins TRBV11-2 and TRBJ2-1, with 7 bases lining up with TRBD2. V dropped 5 bases and J dropped 5; count of bases not matched to a gene: 3. The CDR3 runs to 13 residues. Germline V CDR1 and CDR2: SGHAT, FQNNGV. In nucleotides, the CDR3 is TGTGCCAGCAGCGGGGGGGTCGACAATGAGCAGTTCTTC. Translating it yields CASSGGVDNEQFF.

The V call is TRBV7-2, the J call TRBJ1-1, with D tentatively TRBD1 (6 bases). V lost 5 bases and J lost 0, with 10 bases in between. The length of the CDR3 is 14 residues. In germline, CDR1 is SGHTA, CDR2 FQGNSA. The CDR3 region has the DNA TGTGCCAGCAGCGTAACAGGGCTGAACACTGAAGCTTTCTTT. The encoded protein is CASSVTGLNTEAFF.

The rearrangement joins TRBV10-2 to TRBJ1-3; D uncertain. Germline V gene lookup returns CDR1 WSHSY and CDR2 SAAADI. This CDR3 is 13 amino acids long. Trimming cost V 10 bases and J 3 bases, with 13 bases left between them. CDR3 sequence reads: CATRNLGGNTIYF. The CDR3 DNA sequence: TGCGCCACCCGAAATTTGGGTGGAAACACCATATATTTT.

The gene calls are TRBV6-5 and TRBJ2-5; 8 positions agree with TRBD2. CDR3 size: 14 residues. V dropped 1 base and J dropped 5; count of bases not matched to a gene: 3. Germline lookup yields CDR1 MNHEY and CDR2 SVGAGI. The CDR3: CASSYLAGFETQYF. The CDR3 DNA is TGTGCCAGCAGTTACTTAGCGGGATTTGAGACCCAGTACTTC.

As concerns this clone: At one of its ends the junction is not consistent with the germline gene, which may arise from a read error. The rearrangement joins TRBV18 to TRBJ2-1; D is ambiguous. Germline lookup yields CDR1 KGHSH and CDR2 LQKENI. This CDR3 contains 14 residues. The CDR3 DNA sequence: TGTGCCAGCTCACCAAGTACGTCTCTTCCAACTTCTCTCTTC. Residues: CASSPSTSLPTSLF.

This chain joins TRBV9 and TRBJ1-1; tentatively, D is TRBD1 (5 bases). CDR3 size: 15 residues. Trimming removed 4 bases at V and 0 bases at J, with 13 bases between. The V gene's germline CDR1 is SGDLS and CDR2 YYNGEE. The CDR3 is CASSPMVGVNTEAFF. Written as DNA, the CDR3 is TGTGCCAGCAGCCCGATGGTGGGGGTGAACACTGAAGCTTTCTTT.

CDR3 loop: CASTGRASSNEQFF. CDR3 nucleotides: TGTGCCAGCACCGGGAGGGCCTCTTCGAATGAGCAGTTCTTC. This sequence joins TRBV6-1 and TRBJ2-1; 8 nucleotides agree with TRBD2. The V gene end was trimmed by 7 bases and the J gene end by 7 bases; junction bases not matched to a gene: 9. Germline V CDR1 and CDR2: MNHNS, SASEGT. CDR3 length equals 14 residues.

The V call is TRBV28, the J call TRBJ2-7; TRBD1 aligns across 8 bases. The CDR3 contains 15 residues. Losses at the gene ends were 9 bases for V and 5 bases for J; bases not matched to a gene: 15. Germline CDR1 and CDR2: MDHEN and SYDVKM. The CDR3 protein is CASRKARGLRDEQYF. The CDR3 DNA sequence: TGTGCCAGTCGGAAAGCCAGGGGGCTACGGGACGAGCAGTACTTC.

The chain uses TRBV28 and TRBJ1-1; tentative D call: TRBD1 (5 bases). CDR3 size: 13 residues. The germline V and J ends were trimmed by 1 base and 5 bases, with 8 bases remaining between them. Germline V CDR1 and CDR2: MDHEN, SYDVKM. DNA of the CDR3: TGTGCCAGCAGTTTATATCAGGGAACTGAAGCTTTCTTT. It yields the protein CASSLYQGTEAFF.

The CDR3 spells CASSYESNTGELFF. The CDR3, as DNA: TGTGCCAGCAGTTACGAGTCGAACACCGGGGAGCTGTTTTTT. The rearrangement uses TRBV6-5 and TRBJ2-2; D unclear. The CDR3 sequence is 14 residues long. V lost 2 bases and J 0 bases, leaving 4 bases between the germline ends. Germline V gene lookup returns CDR1 MNHEY and CDR2 SVGAGI.

This chain links TRBV6-5 with TRBJ1-5, with D possibly being TRBD1 (6 bases). The V end was cut by 6 bases, the J end by 6 bases, with 12 bases between. CDR3 length equals 13 residues. The germline CDR1 and CDR2 sequences are MNHEY and SVGAGI. Written as DNA, the CDR3 is TGTGCCAGCAGACCACGAGGGGGTCAGCCCCAGCATTTT. Translated: CASRPRGGQPQHF.